The next 27 T cell receptor beta chains were all read from a single sample in a study of beta chain features in type 1 diabetes. Expressed TCRB transcripts were sequenced because the isolated RNA had all been reverse transcribed beforehand. Clones were read by immunoSEQ multiplex PCR, and TCRdb kept only the in-frame ones, dropping some. Of roughly 280,000 clones listed, about 23% were seen once; the top ten hold around 0.012%. The antigens for these receptors are not known. Study observations and caveats: People with Type 1 diabetes carried modestly yet significantly shorter TCRB CDR3s in all four CD4+ subsets.

Sequenced input: naive CD4+ T cells from blood. All receptors derive from a woman in her twenties or thirties with type 1 diabetes.

The V gene is TRBV28, the J gene TRBJ2-3, with TRBD2 matching 9 bases. Germline loops: CDR1 MDHEN, CDR2 SYDVKM. This CDR3 spans 13 amino acids. The J segment lost 6 bases and the V segment lost 7 bases, leaving 5 bases of the junction unmatched. CDR3 residues: CASIPSGKDTQYF. The CDR3 DNA sequence: TGTGCCAGCATCCCTAGCGGGAAGGATACGCAGTATTTT.

V is TRBV7-3 and J is TRBJ1-2; D is undetermined. The CDR3 runs 13 residues. Germline V gives CDR1 SGHTA, CDR2 FQGTGA. Trimming pared 5 bases from V and 3 bases from J, leaving 10 bases between. CDR3 loop: CASSPDGDYGYTF. CDR3 coding DNA: TGTGCCAGCAGCCCCGACGGAGACTATGGCTACACCTTC.

Written as DNA, the CDR3 is TGTGCCAGCAGCCCCCGAGGCGAGCAGTTCTTC. Encoded protein: CASSPRGEQFF. This rearrangement joins TRBV11-2 to TRBJ2-1; D is unresolved. In germline, CDR1 is SGHAT, CDR2 FQNNGV. The CDR3 has 11 residues. V shed 5 bases and J shed 10 bases, with 9 bases lying between them. The full variable domain, completed using reference TRBV11-2 and TRBJ2-1, is EAGVAQSPRYKIIEKRQSVAFWCNPISGHATLYWYQQILGQGPKLLIQFQNNGVVDDSQLPKDRFSAERLKGVDSTLKIQPAKLEDSAVYLCASSPRGEQFFGPGTRLTVL.

The V gene is TRBV29-1, the J gene TRBJ2-7; 8 bases agree with TRBD2. Per the germline V gene, CDR1 is SQVTM and CDR2 is ANQGSEA. The CDR3 has 14 residues. Trimming removed 7 bases from V and 6 bases from J; junction bases left unmatched: 14. The CDR3 protein is CSASAGGPAGEQYF. The CDR3 DNA follows: TGCAGCGCTTCCGCGGGGGGCCCGGCTGGCGAGCAGTACTTC.

V usage is TRBV4-2 and J usage is TRBJ2-7, with 7 bases aligning to TRBD2. This CDR3 has 16 amino acids. Germline V gene lookup returns CDR1 LGHNA and CDR2 YNFKEQ. Trimming at V came to 3 bases and at J to 0 bases, leaving 8 bases not matched to a gene. The CDR3 loop reads CASSQTLAVSSYEQYF. The CDR3 region has the DNA TGTGCCAGCAGCCAGACCCTAGCGGTCAGCTCCTACGAGCAGTACTTC.

This CDR3 reads CSVEDGSRTEAFF. CDR3 nucleotides: TGCAGCGTTGAAGATGGTAGCCGTACTGAAGCTTTCTTT. The V gene is TRBV29-1, the J gene TRBJ1-1; no clear D gene. The germline CDR1 and CDR2 sequences are SQVTM and ANQGSEA. This CDR3 is 13 amino acids long. V was shortened by 0 bases and J by 5 bases, with 10 bases between the two germline ends.

This clone was seen more than once but under ten times. This sequence joins TRBV5-4 and TRBJ1-1; 8 bases align to TRBD1. The germline CDR1 and CDR2 sequences are SGHNT and YYREEE (reference sequence). Losses at the gene ends were 0 bases for V and 7 bases for J; bases not matched to a gene: 5. The CDR3 spans 14 residues. As DNA, the CDR3 is TGTGCCAGCAGCTTGGGACAGGGGACCGGTGAAGCTTTCTTT. This encodes CASSLGQGTGEAFF.

There are a few counts of this clone. This rearrangement joins TRBV29-1 to TRBJ1-1, with D hard to call. In germline, CDR1 is SQVTM, CDR2 ANQGSEA. This CDR3 is 13 amino acids long. Deletions cut 4 bases from V and 0 bases from J, with 9 bases between. The CDR3 DNA reads TGCAGCGTTGCCCTCCGGTTGAACACTGAAGCTTTCTTT. It codes for CSVALRLNTEAFF.

This chain uses TRBV9 with TRBJ2-3; D possibly corresponds to TRBD1 (5 bases). The CDR3 is made up of 14 amino acids. Trimming shortened V by 4 bases and J by 6 bases, and 15 bases separated the two germline ends. Germline V gene lookup returns CDR1 SGDLS and CDR2 YYNGEE. The CDR3 spells CASSPGLPADTQYF. Here the CDR3 DNA reads TGTGCCAGCAGCCCAGGGTTGCCGGCCGATACGCAGTATTTT. The full variable domain, in which reference TRBV9 and TRBJ2-3 provide the parts outside the CDR3, is DSGVTQTPKHLITATGQRVTLRCSPRSGDLSVYWYQQSLDQGLQFLIQYYNGEERAKGNILERFSAQQFPDLHSELNLSSLELGDSALYFCASSPGLPADTQYFGPGTRLTVL.

This clone was seen only a few times. As DNA, the CDR3 is TGTGCCAGCAGTTTGACTTTTGAAGCTTTCTTT. Translated, it gives CASSLTFEAFF. The J gene is TRBJ1-1, the V gene TRBV28; D is unresolved. CDR1 is MDHEN and CDR2 is SYDVKM in the germline V gene. CDR3 size: 11 residues. Between the trimmed V and J ends, which lost 3 bases and 7 bases, there was a span of 6 bases.

There are a few counts of this clone. In nucleotides, the CDR3 is TGTGCCAGCAGTTTAAACCGGGAAATGCGGCCCCAGCATTTT. The encoded protein is CASSLNREMRPQHF. The chain couples TRBV27 to TRBJ1-5; no clear D. Trimming removed 2 bases from V and 9 bases from J, with 14 bases in between. The CDR3 runs to 14 residues. In germline, CDR1 is MNHEY, CDR2 SMNVEV (reference sequence).

CDR3 protein: CASSYDGGSYTEAFF. CDR3 sequence (DNA): TGTGCCAGCAGTTATGACGGGGGAAGTTACACTGAAGCTTTCTTT. This rearrangement joins TRBV6-5 to TRBJ1-1; TRBD1 might be the D (5 bases). Trimming shortened V by 3 bases and J by 3 bases, and 14 bases separated the two germline ends. This CDR3 is built from 15 residues. Germline V gene sequence: CDR1 MNHEY, CDR2 SVGAGI.

The chain recombines TRBV30 with TRBJ2-7, with 9 bases identical to TRBD1. Unmatched junction bases numbered 18, after V lost 1 base and J lost 5 bases. The CDR3 has 18 residues. Germline CDR1 GTSNPN, CDR2 SVGIG (reference sequence). The chain's CDR3 is CAWSDQGIMGTGIDEQYF. In DNA form, the CDR3 reads TGTGCCTGGAGTGATCAGGGCATCATGGGGACAGGGATCGACGAGCAGTACTTC. Based on the CDR3 plus reference TRBV30 and TRBJ2-7, the full variable domain is SQTIHQWPATLVQPVGSPLSLECTVEGTSNPNLYWYRQAAGRGLQLLFYSVGIGQISSEVPQNLSASRPQDRQFILSSKKLLLSDSGFYLCAWSDQGIMGTGIDEQYFGPGTRLTVT.

V gene TRBV28 combines with J gene TRBJ1-3, with 7 bases identical to TRBD1. V dropped 6 bases and J dropped 7; count of bases not matched to a gene: 3. There are 12 residues in the CDR3. CDR1 is MDHEN and CDR2 is SYDVKM in the germline V gene. Here the CDR3 DNA reads TGTGCCAGCAGGTCGACAGGGAACACCATATATTTT. Its protein is CASRSTGNTIYF.

The chain joins TRBV29-1 to TRBJ2-6; a possible D gene is TRBD2 (5 bases). V shed 3 bases and J shed 2 bases, with 8 bases lying between them. The CDR3 runs 14 residues. CDR1 is SQVTM and CDR2 is ANQGSEA in the germline V gene. The CDR3 coding sequence is TGCAGCGTTGATTCCGGGGCTGGGGCCAACGTCCTGACTTTC. As protein: CSVDSGAGANVLTF.

The CDR3 reads CASSQFHPTGALYSNQPQHF. The CDR3 nucleotides read TGCGCCAGCAGTCAATTCCACCCGACAGGGGCACTTTATAGCAATCAGCCCCAGCATTTT. The chain uses TRBV23-1 and TRBJ1-5; TRBD1 matches at 8 bases. TRBV23-1 is recorded as an ORF, its role being uncertain. V lost 1 base, J lost 0 bases, and 14 bases stayed unmatched. The CDR3 is 20 residues long.

The genes are TRBV11-1 and TRBJ2-3; D is undetermined. Per germline, CDR1 SGHAT and CDR2 FQDESV (reference sequence). CDR3 length equals 14 residues. V gave up 3 bases and J gave up 6 bases, with 13 bases separating them. Here the CDR3 DNA reads TGTGCCAGCAGCTTGGCACAGACCGTGGATACGCAGTATTTT. Protein product: CASSLAQTVDTQYF.

Only a few counts were recorded for this clone. V usage is TRBV7-9 and J usage is TRBJ2-7, with 8 bases matching TRBD1. The CDR3 contains 14 residues. After removal of 5 bases from V and 6 bases from J, the junction contained 9 bases not matched to a gene. In germline, CDR1 is SEHNR, CDR2 FQNEAQ (reference sequence). The CDR3 DNA reads as TGTGCCAGCAGCCCCCAGGGGGCAGGGAGCGAGCAGTACTTC. Translated, it gives CASSPQGAGSEQYF.

This clone was counted a few times. V usage is TRBV29-1 and J usage is TRBJ2-2; D remains ambiguous. Germline loops: CDR1 SQVTM, CDR2 ANQGSEA. V shed 0 bases and J shed 1 base, with 6 bases lying between them. CDR3 length: 14 amino acids. The chain's CDR3 is CSVEEYMNTGELFF. The DNA of the CDR3 is TGCAGCGTTGAAGAGTATATGAACACCGGGGAGCTGTTTTTT.

The chain joins TRBV15 to TRBJ2-7; D is perhaps TRBD1 (6 bases). Between the trimmed V and J ends, which lost 0 bases and 5 bases, there was a span of 11 bases. Germline V CDR1 and CDR2: LNHNV, YYDKDF (reference sequence). The CDR3 consists of 14 residues. CDR3 region: CATSRDGAGDEQYF. The CDR3 region has the DNA TGTGCCACCAGCAGAGATGGGGCAGGGGACGAGCAGTACTTC.

CDR3 sequence: CASSRKLVRRPTNTGELFF. The CDR3 DNA follows: TGTGCCAGCAGCCGAAAACTAGTACGCCGCCCCACGAACACCGGGGAGCTGTTTTTT. The V and J genes are TRBV4-2 and TRBJ2-2; possible D gene TRBD2, 5 bases. CDR1 is LGHNA, CDR2 YNFKEQ, per germline. The CDR3 runs to 19 residues. The V and J ends lost 4 bases and 0 bases respectively, with 21 bases between them.

V and J are TRBV7-9 and TRBJ2-1; 11 nucleotides match TRBD2. The V and J ends lost 3 bases and 4 bases, in that order; junction bases with no gene match: 8. The CDR3 sequence is 17 residues long. Germline V CDR1 and CDR2: SEHNR, FQNEAQ (reference sequence). CDR3 coding DNA: TGTGCCAGCAGCTTTGTTCTAGCGGGAGGTCATTACAATGAGCAGTTCTTC. It specifies CASSFVLAGGHYNEQFF.

This clone was counted once. The chain employs TRBV9 and TRBJ2-5; 10 positions agree with TRBD2. Trimming cost V 0 bases and J 2 bases; bases outside gene matches: 4. Germline V gives CDR1 SGDLS, CDR2 YYNGEE. The CDR3 is made up of 16 amino acids. The CDR3 reads CASSVEAGGGQETQYF. The CDR3 nucleotides read TGTGCCAGCAGCGTAGAAGCGGGAGGGGGACAAGAGACCCAGTACTTC. Based on the CDR3 plus reference TRBV9 and TRBJ2-5, the full variable domain is DSGVTQTPKHLITATGQRVTLRCSPRSGDLSVYWYQQSLDQGLQFLIQYYNGEERAKGNILERFSAQQFPDLHSELNLSSLELGDSALYFCASSVEAGGGQETQYFGPGTRLLVL.

This clone was seen only a few times. The gene calls are TRBV11-1 and TRBJ2-5; no reliable D call. Trimming removed 3 bases at V and 4 bases at J, with 3 bases between. Germline lookup yields CDR1 SGHAT and CDR2 FQDESV (reference sequence). The CDR3 extends over 11 amino acids. The CDR3 DNA reads as TGTGCCAGCAGCTTGCGAGAGACCCAGTACTTC. Encoded protein: CASSLRETQYF.

This clone was seen a handful of times. The rearrangement joins TRBV19 to TRBJ2-1; a possible D gene is TRBD2 (6 bases). The CDR3 runs 13 residues. The ends were cut back, 5 bases at V and 11 bases at J, with 16 bases in the middle. The germline gives CDR1 LNHDA, CDR2 SQIVND (reference sequence). CDR3 nucleotides: TGTGCCAGTAGTGTTGGACTATTGGGTAAGCAGTTCTTC. This codes for CASSVGLLGKQFF.

This clone was detected a few times. The chain carries TRBV6-5 and TRBJ1-1; 7 bases map to TRBD1. Germline V gene sequence: CDR1 MNHEY, CDR2 SVGAGI. The ends lost 0 bases at V and 3 bases at J; junction bases unmatched: 4. The CDR3 length is 15 residues. CDR3 protein: CASSYSDRVDTEAFF. The CDR3 nucleotides are TGTGCCAGCAGTTACTCTGACAGGGTGGACACTGAAGCTTTCTTT.

This rearrangement joins TRBV29-1 to TRBJ2-3; TRBD1 is a possible D gene (6 bases). The V gene's germline CDR1 is SQVTM and CDR2 ANQGSEA. V lost 5 bases to trimming and J lost 0 bases, with 18 bases between them. This CDR3 is 16 amino acids long. The CDR3 spells CSVLGSGTISTDTQYF. The CDR3 DNA follows: TGCAGCGTTTTAGGCTCAGGGACAATCAGCACAGATACGCAGTATTTT.